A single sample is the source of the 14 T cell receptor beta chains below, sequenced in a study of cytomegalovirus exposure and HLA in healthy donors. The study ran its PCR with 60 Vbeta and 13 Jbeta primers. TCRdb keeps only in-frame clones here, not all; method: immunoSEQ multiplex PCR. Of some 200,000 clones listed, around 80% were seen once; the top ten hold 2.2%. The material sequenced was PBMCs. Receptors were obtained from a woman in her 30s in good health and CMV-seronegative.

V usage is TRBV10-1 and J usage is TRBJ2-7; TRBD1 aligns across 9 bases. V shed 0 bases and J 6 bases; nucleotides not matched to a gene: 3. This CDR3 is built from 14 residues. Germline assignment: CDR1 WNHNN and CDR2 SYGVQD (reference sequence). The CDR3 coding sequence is TGCGCCAGCAGTGAGTCCGGACAGGGGATCGAGCAGTACTTC. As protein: CASSESGQGIEQYF.

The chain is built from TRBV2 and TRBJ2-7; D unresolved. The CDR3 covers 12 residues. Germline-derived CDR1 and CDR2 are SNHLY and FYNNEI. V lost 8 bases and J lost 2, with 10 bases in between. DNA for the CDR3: TGTGCCAGCTTGAGCGTACCCTACGAGCAGTACTTC. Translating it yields CASLSVPYEQYF.

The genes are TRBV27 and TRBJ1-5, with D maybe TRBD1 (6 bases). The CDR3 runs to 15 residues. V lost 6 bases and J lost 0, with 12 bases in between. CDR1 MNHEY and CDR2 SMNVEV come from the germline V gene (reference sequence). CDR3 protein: CASSIRGNSNQPQHF. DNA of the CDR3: TGTGCCAGCAGCATCAGGGGAAATAGCAATCAGCCCCAGCATTTT.

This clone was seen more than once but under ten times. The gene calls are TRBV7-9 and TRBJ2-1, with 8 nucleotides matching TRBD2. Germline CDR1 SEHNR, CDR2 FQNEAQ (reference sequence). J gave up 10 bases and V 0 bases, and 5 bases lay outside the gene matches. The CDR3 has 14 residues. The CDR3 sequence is CASSLAPAGGEQFF. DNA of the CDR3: TGTGCCAGCAGCTTAGCGCCTGCGGGGGGAGAGCAGTTCTTC.

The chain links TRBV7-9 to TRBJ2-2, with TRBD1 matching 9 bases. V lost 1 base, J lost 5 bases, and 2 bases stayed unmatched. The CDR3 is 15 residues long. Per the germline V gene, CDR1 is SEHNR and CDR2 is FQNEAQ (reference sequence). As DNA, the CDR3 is TGTGCCAGCAGCTTAGGGACAGGGGAAACCGGGGAGCTGTTTTTT. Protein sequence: CASSLGTGETGELFF.

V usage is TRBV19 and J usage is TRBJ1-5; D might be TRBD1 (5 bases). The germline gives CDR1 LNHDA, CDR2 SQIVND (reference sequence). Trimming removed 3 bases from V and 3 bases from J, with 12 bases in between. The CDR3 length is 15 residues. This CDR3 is CASSMGGSPNQPQHF. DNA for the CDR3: TGTGCCAGTAGTATGGGGGGGAGCCCCAATCAGCCCCAGCATTTT. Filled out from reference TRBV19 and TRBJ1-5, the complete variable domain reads DGGITQSPKYLFRKEGQNVTLSCEQNLNHDAMYWYRQDPGQGLRLIYYSQIVNDFQKGDIAEGYSVSREKKESFPLTVTSAQKNPTAFYLCASSMGGSPNQPQHFGDGTRLSIL.

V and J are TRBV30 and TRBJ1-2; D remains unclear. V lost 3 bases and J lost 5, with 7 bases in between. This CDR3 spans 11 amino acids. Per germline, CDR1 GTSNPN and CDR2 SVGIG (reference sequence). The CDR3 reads CAWSPGYGYTF. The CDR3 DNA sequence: TGTGCCTGGAGCCCCGGGTATGGCTACACCTTC.

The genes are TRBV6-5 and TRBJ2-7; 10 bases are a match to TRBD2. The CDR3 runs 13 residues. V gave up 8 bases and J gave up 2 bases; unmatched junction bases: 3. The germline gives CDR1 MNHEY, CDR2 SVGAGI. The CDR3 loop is CASGTSDTYEQYF. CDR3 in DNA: TGTGCCAGCGGGACTAGCGATACCTACGAGCAGTACTTC.

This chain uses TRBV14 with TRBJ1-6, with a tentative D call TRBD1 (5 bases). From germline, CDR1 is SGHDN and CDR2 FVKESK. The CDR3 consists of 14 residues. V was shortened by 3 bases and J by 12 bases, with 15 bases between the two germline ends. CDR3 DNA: TGTGCCAGCAGCCAGAAGGGCCAGGGCGGACCCCTCCACTTT. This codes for CASSQKGQGGPLHF.

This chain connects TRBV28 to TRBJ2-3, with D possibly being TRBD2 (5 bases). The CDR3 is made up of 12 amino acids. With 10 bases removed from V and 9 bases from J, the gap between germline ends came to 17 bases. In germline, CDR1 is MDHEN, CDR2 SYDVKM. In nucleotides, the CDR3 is TGTGCCATCTCTCGGACTCCTGAGACGCAGTATTTT. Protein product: CAISRTPETQYF.

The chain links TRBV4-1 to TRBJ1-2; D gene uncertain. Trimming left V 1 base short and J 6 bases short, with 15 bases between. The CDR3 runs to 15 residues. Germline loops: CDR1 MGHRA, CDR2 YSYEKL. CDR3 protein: CASSQVSMSIHGYTF. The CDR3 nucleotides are TGCGCCAGCAGCCAAGTATCTATGAGTATCCATGGCTACACCTTC.

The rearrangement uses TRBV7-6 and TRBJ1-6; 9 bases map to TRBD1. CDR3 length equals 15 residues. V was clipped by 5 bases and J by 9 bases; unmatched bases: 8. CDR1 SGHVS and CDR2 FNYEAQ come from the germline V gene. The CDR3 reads CASSPGQGSASPLHF. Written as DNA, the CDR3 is TGTGCCAGCAGCCCGGGACAGGGATCGGCTTCACCCCTCCACTTT.

CDR3 sequence: CASSLYGTGVSETQYF. The CDR3, as DNA: TGTGCCAGCAGCTTATACGGGACAGGGGTTAGTGAGACCCAGTACTTC. The V gene is TRBV7-6, the J gene TRBJ2-5; 10 nucleotides line up with TRBD1. CDR1 SGHVS and CDR2 FNYEAQ come from the germline V gene. There are 16 residues in the CDR3. V lost 2 bases, J lost 5 bases, and 8 bases stayed unmatched.

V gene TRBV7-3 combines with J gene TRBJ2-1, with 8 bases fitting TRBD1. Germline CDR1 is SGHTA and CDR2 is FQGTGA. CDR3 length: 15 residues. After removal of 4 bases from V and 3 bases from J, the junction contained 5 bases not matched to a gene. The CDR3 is CASSSRTGRYNEQFF. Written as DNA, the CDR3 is TGTGCCAGCAGCTCCCGGACAGGGCGCTACAATGAGCAGTTCTTC.